Following are 12 T cell receptor beta chains from one sample sequenced in a study of cytomegalovirus exposure and HLA in healthy donors. 60 Vbeta and 13 Jbeta primers were used in PCR. Libraries were prepared by immunoSEQ multiplex PCR; TCRdb keeps only in-frame clonotypes and omits some of them. The sample records roughly 200,000 clones, around 88% being singletons. Sequenced sample: PBMCs. The receptors derive from a woman between 25 and 40 years old in good health and CMV-seronegative.

This chain joins TRBV27 and TRBJ2-1; 11 bases line up with TRBD2. Losses at the gene ends were 5 bases for V and 8 bases for J; bases not matched to a gene: 11. CDR3 length equals 16 residues. The germline V gene has CDR1 MNHEY and CDR2 SMNVEV (reference sequence). The CDR3 sequence is CASSPDGTSGLDEQFF. CDR3 in DNA: TGTGCCAGCAGTCCCGACGGGACTAGCGGATTGGATGAGCAGTTCTTC.

This clone occurred once. This chain uses TRBV11-2 with TRBJ2-5, with D uncertain. This CDR3 spans 15 amino acids. Germline-derived CDR1 and CDR2 are SGHAT and FQNNGV. The V and J ends lost 0 bases and 0 bases respectively, with 8 bases between them. CDR3 amino acids: CASSLEAPYQETQYF. The CDR3, as DNA: TGTGCCAGCAGCTTAGAGGCCCCGTACCAAGAGACCCAGTACTTC.

DNA for the CDR3: TGTGCCAGTAGTATCGTCGGGGGCGGGGGAGCAGATACGCAGTATTTT. Amino acid sequence: CASSIVGGGGADTQYF. V gene TRBV19 combines with J gene TRBJ2-3; the D gene is possibly TRBD2 (7 bases). Trimming cost V 3 bases and J 4 bases, with 17 bases left between them. The CDR3 totals 16 residues. In germline, CDR1 is LNHDA, CDR2 SQIVND (reference sequence). Looking up the rest from reference TRBV19 and TRBJ2-3 gives the full variable domain: DGGITQSPKYLFRKEGQNVTLSCEQNLNHDAMYWYRQDPGQGLRLIYYSQIVNDFQKGDIAEGYSVSREKKESFPLTVTSAQKNPTAFYLCASSIVGGGGADTQYFGPGTRLTVL.

The genes are TRBV7-8 and TRBJ2-7; no clear D gene. CDR1 and CDR2 (germline): SGHVS, FQNEAQ. Trimming pared 1 base from V and 0 bases from J, leaving 16 bases between. The CDR3 is made up of 17 amino acids. The CDR3 DNA sequence: TGTGCCAGCAGCTTAGATGCAGGCCCTTCCTACTCCTACGAGCAGTACTTC. Its translation: CASSLDAGPSYSYEQYF. The variable domain in full, completed from reference TRBV7-8 and TRBJ2-7, reads GAGVSQSPRYKVAKRGQDVALRCDPISGHVSLFWYQQALGQGPEFLTYFQNEAQLDKSGLPSDRFFAERPEGSVSTLKIQRTQQEDSAVYLCASSLDAGPSYSYEQYFGPGTRLTVT.

The V gene is TRBV28, the J gene TRBJ2-4, with 7 bases that match TRBD2. The germline gives CDR1 MDHEN, CDR2 SYDVKM. CDR3 length: 15 residues. J was trimmed by 6 bases and V by 3 bases; bases with no gene match: 8. CDR3 in DNA: TGTGCCAGCAGTTTCCTCTCCAGCGGGGTAAACATTCAGTACTTC. This sequence encodes CASSFLSSGVNIQYF.

The sample holds a few counts of this clone. The chain is built from TRBV5-4 and TRBJ2-5, with D perhaps TRBD1 (5 bases). The V and J ends lost 4 bases and 5 bases respectively, with 18 bases between them. The length of the CDR3 is 15 residues. Germline CDR1 is SGHNT and CDR2 is YYREEE (reference sequence). In nucleotides, the CDR3 is TGTGCCAGCAGCGATCGGAAGGGGCCTGGGGAGACCCAGTACTTC. It encodes CASSDRKGPGETQYF.

The J gene is TRBJ1-5, the V gene TRBV28; tentatively, D is TRBD1 (6 bases). CDR1 and CDR2 from the germline V gene are MDHEN and SYDVKM. The CDR3 is made up of 15 amino acids. Trimming took off 3 bases at V and 3 bases at J, with 12 bases between the two ends. Written as DNA, the CDR3 is TGTGCCAGCAGTTTCCGGACAGAACTCAATCAGCCCCAGCATTTT. The encoded protein is CASSFRTELNQPQHF.

This chain uses TRBV2 with TRBJ2-3; D is perhaps TRBD2 (6 bases). V was cut by 5 bases and J by 0 bases, with 15 bases left in between. Germline CDR1 reads SNHLY; CDR2 reads FYNNEI. The CDR3 is 16 amino acids. The CDR3 reads CASSPPGVTSTDTQYF. The CDR3 DNA reads as TGTGCCAGCAGTCCACCGGGGGTAACTAGCACAGATACGCAGTATTTT.

The chain links TRBV5-4 to TRBJ2-5; maybe TRBD1 (5 bases). Germline values: CDR1 SGHNT, CDR2 YYREEE (reference sequence). The CDR3 runs 14 residues. V was cut by 3 bases and J by 5 bases, with 14 bases left in between. The CDR3 coding sequence is TGTGCCAGCAGCTCCTCCCAAAAGGGGGAGACCCAGTACTTC. This sequence encodes CASSSSQKGETQYF. Variable domain in full (rest from reference TRBV5-4 and TRBJ2-5): ETGVTQSPTHLIKTRGQQVTLRCSSQSGHNTVSWYQQALGQGPQFIFQYYREEENGRGNFPPRFSGLQFPNYSSELNVNALELDDSALYLCASSSSQKGETQYFGPGTRLLVL.

CDR3 bases: TGTGCCAGTAGTACCAACCGGGACACCTACGAGCAGTACTTC. Its protein product is CASSTNRDTYEQYF. The chain employs TRBV19 and TRBJ2-7; TRBD1 might be the D (6 bases). Trimming shortened V by 4 bases and J by 2 bases, and 12 bases separated the two germline ends. Germline V gives CDR1 LNHDA, CDR2 SQIVND (reference sequence). The CDR3 runs 14 residues. Full variable domain (rest looked up from reference TRBV19 and TRBJ2-7): DGGITQSPKYLFRKEGQNVTLSCEQNLNHDAMYWYRQDPGQGLRLIYYSQIVNDFQKGDIAEGYSVSREKKESFPLTVTSAQKNPTAFYLCASSTNRDTYEQYFGPGTRLTVT.

This clone has a handful of counts. V is TRBV5-4 and J is TRBJ2-5, with 10 positions matching TRBD2. Germline CDR1 reads SGHNT; CDR2 reads YYREEE (reference sequence). The trim removed 4 bases at V and 3 bases at J, leaving 6 bases unmatched. There are 15 residues in the CDR3. The CDR3 region is CASSPIAGGEETQYF. CDR3 nucleotides: TGTGCCAGCAGCCCTATAGCGGGGGGAGAAGAGACCCAGTACTTC.

This clone was counted only a few times. The genes are TRBV5-1 and TRBJ2-1, with 9 bases lining up with TRBD2. Germline values: CDR1 SGHRS, CDR2 YFSETQ. The CDR3 sequence is 16 residues long. Trimming cost V 6 bases and J 1 base; bases outside gene matches: 8. CDR3 sequence (DNA): TGCGCCAGCATCGGGGCGGGGGGGAGTTCCTACAATGAGCAGTTCTTC. Its protein product is CASIGAGGSSYNEQFF.